This T cell receptor beta chain was documented in a study of shared clonotypes between healthy human individuals. Trimming took 3 bases from V and 7 from J; bases not matched to a gene: 4. Per the germline V gene, CDR1 is ENHRY and CDR2 is SYGVKD. The CDR3 spans 14 residues. Genomic DNA per cell subset filled all wells of several immunoSEQ plates. Only in-frame clones appear in the TCRdb table, and some are missing; sequencing was by immunoSEQ multiplex PCR. This repertoire shows approximately 2.3 million clones, more than 85% found once; its top ten account for under 0.45%. HIV-negative, healthy adults without recent acute infections or vaccinations were the donors. This clone appeared once.

V and J are TRBV10-3 and TRBJ2-1; 9 nucleotides match TRBD2. The sequence was collected from a young man in good health. Some clones in this sample may be carry-over from other donors' samples. The material sequenced was naive CD4+ T cells from PBMCs. Subset of the sample: CD45RA+ positively selected. CDR3 in DNA: TGTGCCATCAGTGACGCGGGAGGGGAGAATGAGCAGTTCTTC. Protein: CAISDAGGENEQFF.